Here is one T cell receptor (beta chain) with its context. Its antigen specificity is not known. Base qualities are not at hand, and no much larger clone is one base apart. Libraries were made using the immunoSEQ multiplex PCR assay. A mixture of 60 forward primers for TCR Vbeta segments and 13 reverse primers for TCR Jbeta segments was used in the multiplex PCR. Amplification of the CDR3 region of rearranged TCR beta genes was performed with a multiplex PCR assay on genomic DNA. Amplified TCR beta libraries were sequenced as 87-base-pair reads on the Illumina HiSeq System. Per the authors' processing: Across the 700 or so repertoires, a later analysis counted tens of millions of unique TCR beta chains, roughly 11 million of which were shared by at least two donors. Raw reads were error-corrected and collapsed into unique sequences with a nearest-neighbor algorithm that merged closely related sequences to remove PCR and sequencing errors. CDR3 sequences were aligned to IMGT reference sequences to assign V, D and J gene segments. For a sequence to be retained, a match of at least six nucleotides to both a V gene segment and a J gene segment was required. A rearrangement counted as productive if the CDR3 had no stop codons and remained in frame with V and J, and every other rearrangement counted as non-productive. CDR3 was defined by IMGT convention, running from the second conserved V-encoded cysteine to the conserved J-encoded phenylalanine. The earlier analysis of roughly 590 of the donors excluded any sequence lacking an unambiguous match to a single V gene segment. An earlier analysis of roughly 590 of the donors called V segments functional above 56.7% productive rearrangements and segregating when the between-donor standard deviation exceeded 5%. A statistical classification framework was built to diagnose cytomegalovirus status from the catalog of TCR beta chain sequences. In a later analysis, TCR nucleotide sequences were compared against IMGT/GENE-DB human TR gene sequences so that V and J genes could be assigned. In a later analysis, CDR3 sequences and most-parsimonious VDJ recombination scenarios were assigned using the TCRdist pipeline. A later analysis defined each TCR beta chain by its CDR3 amino acid sequence plus V-gene family, and excluded reads lacking a unique V-gene family. As a way to deal with suspected cross-contamination and a sequencing artifact, a later analysis dropped roughly 600 nucleotide sequences that were highly shared and had low generation probability. In a later analysis, a clonal expansion index for each public chain was calculated from normalized within-repertoire ranks of inferred template counts. In a later analysis, generation probabilities were computed with a VDJ recombination model fitted to out-of-frame rearrangements, and the resulting probabilities were checked against IGoR. In a later analysis, hypergeometric tests were used to score TCR-TCR, TCR-HLA and TCR-CMV co-occurrence, with a repertoire-size bias correction applied to TCR pairs. False discovery rates were estimated in a later analysis by permuting HLA or CMV assignments 20 times. In a later analysis, co-occurring TCRs were grouped using DBSCAN, with TCRdist sequence similarity added in when clustering inside HLA-allele-positive subsets. For co-occurrence clustering, repertoires with fewer than 30,000 or more than 120,000 public chains were excluded, along with roughly five repertoires with anomalous nucleotide sharing. The table was pulled from immuneACCESS by TCRdb, which kept in-frame rearrangements only. Such tables lose some clones; where checked, under half of the loss comes from unresolved V genes, and the rest has no known cause. That table furnishes V, J and clone size, whereas the DNA furnished D and trimming. This sample is represented by some 110,000 clones; approximately 9.4% of them were singletons. The top ten clonotypes cover approximately 3% of the sample.

These data are taken from a study of cytomegalovirus exposure and HLA in healthy donors (TCRdb year 2017). Concerning the study at large: In an earlier analysis of about 560 of the donors, 276 Gb of sequence data and approximately 120 million unique TCR beta sequences from approximately 180 million T cells were reported. In a later analysis, previously published TCR beta repertoires from fewer than 750 donors were re-analyzed and high-resolution HLA genotyping was added so that TCR occurrence patterns could be studied. Approximately 300 gigabases of sequencing data and tens of millions of unique TCR sequences made up an early release that covered around 640 HLA-typed donors. Among a few hundred genotyped donors of the cohort, an average of roughly 240,000 unique TCR beta nucleotide sequences were sequenced per donor, 15% to 20% of them non-productive. The study combined high-throughput TCR immunosequencing, statistical association of individual TCRs with disease status, and machine learning to predict cytomegalovirus infection status. An earlier analysis of several hundred of the donors applied high-throughput TCR beta sequencing to assess whether each TCR beta V gene segment acted as functional or pseudogenic. A later genetic analysis took genome-wide SNP genotypes for about three fifths of the roughly 670 donors and used that subset as a discovery cohort. The study used immunosequencing to profile the T cell repertoires of 670 or so subjects and linked those repertoires to cytomegalovirus serostatus. In the later analysis, no new phenotypic data were used to find candidate immune exposures; instead, reliance was placed on TCR beta sequences and their occurrence across donors. Typing coverage differed by locus: A, B, C, DRB1 and DQB1 were typed in about 620-640 donors, DQA1 in about 560, DPA1 in around 580, and DPB1 in approximately 450. Class I and class II HLA loci were covered by the typing at four-digit resolution. About five DR-DQ haplotypes were treated as single units for association and clustering because of strong linkage in the cohort. Donor age, sex, ethnicity and CMV serostatus were collected together with the repertoire data. Besides the first cohort of around 670 subjects, a separate validation cohort made up of about 120 different subjects was used. Of the approximately 400 genotyped donors, about 80% fell in the genetic ancestry cluster associated with self-reported Caucasian donors. The study aimed to test whether signatures of past pathogen exposure could be identified by cataloging public T cell receptors. All discovery cohort repertoires had been generated on a single sequencing platform.

The cohort was made up of 500 to 850 healthy bone marrow donors. At the time of sampling, all cohort members were nominally healthy, though unrecorded immune exposures were likely present. The donor was CMV seronegative and was included in the group of several hundred seronegative cohort members. A peripheral blood sample was provided by each donor, and peripheral blood mononuclear cells were used for TCR beta sequencing. The Qiagen DNeasy Blood Extraction Kit was used to extract genomic DNA from the blood cell samples. Paper-wide results and their limitations: A further reported finding was that TCR beta sequences accurately predicted the HLA-A and HLA-B alleles for most subjects in the first cohort. In a later analysis, HLA-associated TCR beta chains showed more clonal expansion and lower generation probabilities than non-associated chains that were equally common. Specific HLA alleles were associated with over 15,000 TCR beta sequences at a false discovery rate of 0.05 in a later analysis. In this cohort, only TCR beta chains were sequenced, and detectable features were limited by the absence of alpha or paired-chain data. In the study, 164 TCR beta chains were listed as associated with cytomegalovirus. The earlier analysis of approximately 540 of the donors excluded about 16 rarely observed V segments, including chromosome 9 orphons, because counts were too low. Assigning TCR associations to individual alleles was difficult when HLA alleles, especially DR and DQ, strongly co-occurred. An earlier analysis of approximately 540 of the donors showed that most TCR beta V segments appeared in productive rearrangements either about 87% or about 30% of the time, which broadly matched IMGT annotations. Immune exposure information for the cohort was limited to CMV serostatus. In a later analysis, the rate of TCR association differed among HLA loci, with DRB1 alleles having the most associated TCRs and HLA-C alleles having the fewest. Roughly uniform sequencing depth across donors was assumed in presence/absence analyses, although this assumption may not hold. V-gene and J-gene trimming of TCR beta chains was associated with a missense DCLRE1C variant in a later genetic analysis, and the association was replicated in an independent cohort. The authors suggested that the approach could potentially be generalized to other disease states and immunological phenotypes. In vitro tests confirmed that a few of the cytomegalovirus-associated TCR beta chains recognize cytomegalovirus antigens. In a later analysis, several top co-occurrence clusters were reported to appear linked to parvovirus B19, influenza, CMV and Epstein-Barr virus. A cluster of highly shared sequence variants was judged likely to be a technical artifact of the sequencing pipeline. Across donors, most TCR sequences were observed very rarely, whereas some public TCRs were present in many individuals. Because HLA typing was missing for some donors at each locus, association tests included only the typed subset. A later genetic analysis reported fewer N-insertions in productive TCRs among donors in an Asian-associated ancestry cluster than the roughly 650-donor mean. Because the 87-base-pair reads could not distinguish some IMGT-functional V segments, including TRBV6-2 and TRBV6-3, those segments were excluded. Linkage disequilibrium might explain the correlated functional status among segregating V segments, but an unknown experimental factor could not be ruled out. A later analysis found that most CMV-associated TCR beta chains appeared HLA-restricted, with HLA associations seemingly driven largely by CMV exposure. Cytomegalovirus status was reported to be diagnosed by the classifier with high specificity and sensitivity in both the original and validation cohorts.

The germline V gene (reference sequence) yields MNHEY for CDR1 and SMNVEV for CDR2. The CDR3 covers 15 residues, taking in both the cysteine and the phenylalanine. Only the CDR3 DNA is retained, 45 bases long and in frame from the first base. Here V drops 2 bases and J drops 2 bases, and the junction holds 6 bases not matched to any gene. The sequence was obtained from a man aged 25 to 45 in good health and CMV-seronegative. Sequencing was done on a sample of PBMCs. This chain is built from TRBV27 and TRBJ2-7; TRBD1 aligns with 7 central bases. The DNA is as follows: TGTGCCAGCAGTTTAAGGGACAGCGAACCCTACGAGCAGTACTTC. Translated, it gives CASSLRDSEPYEQYF.